The 27 T cell receptor beta chains in this list originate from one sample, sequenced in a study of blood T cell repertoires in COVID-19. Clones were sequenced by immunoSEQ multiplex PCR, and TCRdb holds only the in-frame ones, with some missing. The sample yields some 130,000 clones, roughly 89% seen once. The sequencing input was peripheral blood. The receptors were gathered from a man aged 55-75 years with active or convalescent COVID-19.

The chain links TRBV19 to TRBJ2-7, with 8 bases aligning to TRBD1. The V and J ends lost 5 bases and 2 bases, in that order; junction bases with no gene match: 8. CDR3 length: 15 residues. Looked up from germline, CDR1 is LNHDA and CDR2 is SQIVND (reference sequence). The CDR3 sequence: CASSGGQGTTYEQYF. In DNA form, the CDR3 reads TGTGCCAGTAGTGGAGGACAGGGTACAACCTACGAGCAGTACTTC.

The chain is built from TRBV25-1 and TRBJ2-3; 12 nucleotides match TRBD2. The CDR3 is 18 residues long. V dropped 1 base and J dropped 5; count of bases not matched to a gene: 10. Germline V gives CDR1 MGHDK, CDR2 SYGVNS. CDR3 coding DNA: TGTGCCAGCAGTGAATCTCTAAGGACTAGCGGGGCGATAGATACGCAGTATTTT. It yields the protein CASSESLRTSGAIDTQYF.

This chain joins TRBV7-9 and TRBJ2-2; D call uncertain. Trimming cost V 3 bases and J 4 bases, with 9 bases left between them. Germline CDR1 reads SEHNR; CDR2 reads FQNEAQ (reference sequence). The CDR3 loop spans 14 amino acids. The CDR3 here is CASSFFLFTGELFF. DNA of the CDR3: TGTGCCAGCAGCTTCTTCCTCTTCACCGGGGAGCTGTTTTTT.

The chain carries TRBV6-6 and TRBJ1-6; 8 positions agree with TRBD1. V lost 7 bases to trimming and J lost 9 bases; unmatched junction nucleotides: 5. The germline V gene has CDR1 MNHNY and CDR2 SVGAGI (reference sequence). The CDR3 is made up of 13 amino acids. The CDR3 bases are TGTGCCAGCACTCAGGGGGCAGGTTCACCCCTCCACTTT. Its protein is CASTQGAGSPLHF.

This clone was seen only a few times. V and J are TRBV6-2 or TRBV6-3 and TRBJ1-5; no definite D call. The CDR3 totals 14 residues. With 0 bases removed from V and 0 bases from J, the gap between germline ends came to 3 bases. CDR1 MNHEY and CDR2 SVGEGT come from the germline V gene. CDR3 nucleotide sequence: TGTGCCAGCAGTTACTCGAGTAGCAATCAGCCCCAGCATTTT. Translating gives CASSYSSSNQPQHF.

The chain is built from TRBV7-9 and TRBJ1-2, with 8 bases matching TRBD1. V dropped 5 bases and J dropped 8; count of bases not matched to a gene: 7. The CDR3 sequence is 13 residues long. Germline V gene lookup returns CDR1 SEHNR and CDR2 FQNEAQ (reference sequence). The CDR3 nucleotides are TGTGCCAGCAGCCCCCGGGACAGGATGGGCTACACCTTC. Amino acid sequence: CASSPRDRMGYTF.

This sequence joins TRBV5-1 and TRBJ1-2, with a tentative D call TRBD1 (5 bases). The CDR3 is 15 residues long. CDR1 and CDR2 from the germline V gene are SGHRS and YFSETQ. Deletions cut 1 base from V and 3 bases from J, with 13 bases between. CDR3 sequence (DNA): TGCGCCAGCAGCTTGAGGCAGGGTACGGACTATGGCTACACCTTC. Protein product: CASSLRQGTDYGYTF.

The CDR3 DNA reads as TGCGCCAGCAGCAGGATAGCGGGAGATGAGACCCAGTACTTC. It encodes CASSRIAGDETQYF. The chain uses TRBV5-1 and TRBJ2-5, with 9 bases identical to TRBD2. V lost 4 bases to trimming and J lost 5 bases; unmatched junction nucleotides: 6. The CDR3 is made up of 14 amino acids. Germline CDR1 SGHRS, CDR2 YFSETQ.

V is TRBV13 and J is TRBJ2-7; D not certain. The germline CDR1 and CDR2 sequences are PRHDT and FYEKMQ (reference sequence). Trimming took 2 bases from V and 2 from J, leaving 10 bases between them. The CDR3 consists of 14 residues. CDR3: CASSLKAETYEQYF. The DNA of the CDR3 is TGTGCCAGCAGCTTAAAGGCGGAGACCTACGAGCAGTACTTC.

This rearrangement joins TRBV3-1 (or the pseudogene TRBV3-2) to TRBJ2-7; 8 nucleotides align to TRBD2. This CDR3 contains 13 residues. Germline CDR1 and CDR2: LGHDT and YNNKEL (reference sequence). J was trimmed by 6 bases and V by 4 bases; bases with no gene match: 5. The CDR3 DNA follows: TGTGCCAGCAGCCCGTCGGCGGGAGGCGAGCAGTACTTC. Residues: CASSPSAGGEQYF.

The V gene is TRBV11-2, the J gene TRBJ2-7; a possible D gene is TRBD1 (5 bases). Deletions cut 5 bases from V and 7 bases from J, with 18 bases between. The V gene's germline CDR1 is SGHAT and CDR2 FQNNGV. CDR3 length: 14 residues. Written as DNA, the CDR3 is TGTGCCAGCAGCGGTCAGACAGTGGCCGGGGAGCAGTACTTC. It codes for CASSGQTVAGEQYF.

The chain couples TRBV2 to TRBJ1-6; D is perhaps TRBD1 (6 bases). Germline CDR1 SNHLY, CDR2 FYNNEI. This CDR3 has 15 residues. V lost 6 bases, J lost 5 bases, and 14 bases lay in between. CDR3 bases: TGTGCCAGCAGGCGGACAGATAAAGATAATTCACCCCTCCACTTT. Protein product: CASRRTDKDNSPLHF.

The chain employs TRBV4-1 and TRBJ2-3; tentative D call: TRBD2 (5 bases). V was clipped by 0 bases and J by 4 bases, with 11 bases between them. The CDR3 is 15 amino acids. The germline V gene has CDR1 MGHRA and CDR2 YSYEKL. For the CDR3, the DNA is TGCGCCAGCAGCCAAGAATGGACTGCCGCAGATACGCAGTATTTT. This encodes CASSQEWTAADTQYF.

V is TRBV6-5 and J is TRBJ2-3; the match to TRBD2 covers 11 bases. This CDR3 region has 15 residues. V was pared by 9 bases and J by 6 bases, with 11 bases of the junction left unmatched. From germline, CDR1 is MNHEY and CDR2 SVGAGI. The CDR3 DNA reads as TGTGCCAGTGGACTAGCGGGCTCCCCGTGGGATACGCAGTATTTT. Protein product: CASGLAGSPWDTQYF.

The chain combines TRBV28 with TRBJ2-3; 12 nucleotides line up with TRBD1. Germline trimming cut 6 bases from V and 5 bases from J; bases unmatched to any gene: 6. This CDR3 spans 15 amino acids. CDR1 MDHEN and CDR2 SYDVKM come from the germline V gene. DNA of the CDR3: TGTGCCAGCAGGGGCCGGGACAGGGGGCAAGATACGCAGTATTTT. This encodes CASRGRDRGQDTQYF.

The rearrangement uses TRBV4-1 and TRBJ2-7, with TRBD1 matching over 10 bases. The CDR3 covers 16 residues. CDR1 and CDR2 (germline): MGHRA, YSYEKL. With V trimmed by 1 base and J by 5 bases, 8 bases remained unmatched. CDR3 coding DNA: TGCGCCAGCAGCCAAGGACCGACAGGGGGCCGGGACGAGCAGTACTTC. It translates to CASSQGPTGGRDEQYF.

The CDR3 DNA reads as TGTGCCAGCAGGGATCCGGGACTAGCGGTTCGAGATACGCAGTATTTT. Translated: CASRDPGLAVRDTQYF. The rearrangement joins TRBV2 to TRBJ2-3; 11 bases match TRBD2. The CDR3 totals 16 residues. Per germline, CDR1 SNHLY and CDR2 FYNNEI. The junction had 10 bases not matched to a gene; V was cut back by 6 bases and J by 5 bases.

The V and J genes are TRBV23-1 and TRBJ1-1; D possibly corresponds to TRBD1 (5 bases). TRBV23-1 is marked as an open reading frame, function uncertain. This CDR3 has 15 residues. V was pared by 0 bases and J by 4 bases, with 12 bases between. This CDR3 reads CASSQSGRDPTEAFF. CDR3 bases: TGCGCCAGCAGTCAATCGGGCAGGGATCCCACTGAAGCTTTCTTT.

This clone was recorded once. The rearrangement uses TRBV5-1 and TRBJ1-4; the match to TRBD1 covers 11 bases. The V gene's germline CDR1 is SGHRS and CDR2 YFSETQ. This CDR3 is 14 amino acids long. V was clipped by 5 bases and J by 8 bases; unmatched bases: 5. As DNA, the CDR3 is TGCGCCAGCAGAATAGGACAGGGGGCAGAAAAACTGTTTTTT. It is translated as CASRIGQGAEKLFF.

In its sample, this clone was seen once. The V call is TRBV15, the J call TRBJ2-1; the match to TRBD1 covers 9 bases. Germline V gives CDR1 LNHNV, CDR2 YYDKDF (reference sequence). V dropped 8 bases and J dropped 3; count of bases not matched to a gene: 8. The CDR3 extends over 15 amino acids. Here the CDR3 reads CATGPPGQGYNEQFF. The CDR3 DNA is TGTGCCACCGGCCCTCCGGGACAGGGCTACAATGAGCAGTTCTTC.

The chain joins TRBV21-1 to TRBJ1-5. TRBV21-1 is a pseudogene locus. There are 14 residues in the CDR3. For the CDR3, the DNA is TGTGCCAGCAGCAAGCGGGTTTCCTGGCAGCCCCAGCATTTT. It yields the protein CASSKRVSWQPQHF.

This clone was observed once. The chain employs TRBV6-2 or TRBV6-3 and TRBJ1-2, with TRBD1 matching 10 bases. Germline V CDR1 and CDR2: MNHEY, SVGEGT. Losses at the gene ends were 5 bases for V and 3 bases for J; bases not matched to a gene: 6. This CDR3 contains 15 residues. The CDR3 is CASSDRGRKDYGYTF. In DNA form, the CDR3 reads TGTGCCAGCAGTGACAGGGGGCGGAAGGACTATGGCTACACCTTC.

This clone showed up just once. This chain uses TRBV5-4 with TRBJ1-2; 8 bases line up with TRBD1. After removal of 4 bases from V and 8 bases from J, the junction contained 16 bases not matched to a gene. The CDR3 runs 16 residues. Looked up from germline, CDR1 is SGHNT and CDR2 is YYREEE (reference sequence). This CDR3 reads CASSSNRDRNYAGYTF. The CDR3 bases are TGTGCCAGCAGCAGTAACCGGGACAGGAATTATGCGGGCTACACCTTC.

The V call is TRBV19, the J call TRBJ1-5; perhaps TRBD1 as D (5 bases). This CDR3 is built from 16 residues. CDR1 is LNHDA and CDR2 is SQIVND in the germline V gene (reference sequence). V lost 10 bases and J 7 bases, leaving 26 bases between the germline ends. The CDR3 region has the DNA TGTGCCACCAAGTCCGAAAGGGTGGCGGCAGGGCAGCCCCAGCATTTT. It translates to CATKSERVAAGQPQHF.

V usage is TRBV30 and J usage is TRBJ2-1; possibly TRBD2 for D (5 bases). Germline-derived CDR1 and CDR2 are GTSNPN and SVGIG (reference sequence). This CDR3 is 15 amino acids long. The V gene lost 3 bases and the J gene lost 1 base, with 13 bases spanning the gap. The CDR3 is CAWSQGLGSYNEQFF. For the CDR3, the DNA is TGTGCCTGGAGCCAAGGACTGGGTTCCTACAATGAGCAGTTCTTC.

This clone was detected only once. The identical CDR3 is also encoded by other nucleotide sequences in the sample. The gene calls are TRBV28 and TRBJ1-2, with D uncertain. Germline V gene lookup returns CDR1 MDHEN and CDR2 SYDVKM. Trimming stripped 6 bases from V and 0 bases from J, with 8 bases between. The CDR3 is 13 amino acids. CDR3 protein: CASSPGTNYGYTF. CDR3 DNA sequence: TGTGCCAGCAGCCCAGGTACTAACTATGGCTACACCTTC.

The chain carries TRBV7-2 and TRBJ2-3; TRBD2 matches 7 bases. Germline CDR1 and CDR2: SGHTA and FQGNSA. The junction had 7 bases not matched to a gene; V was cut back by 5 bases and J by 2 bases. There are 15 residues in the CDR3. CDR3 region: CASSLTSEVTDTQYF. Written as DNA, the CDR3 is TGTGCCAGCAGCCTTACTAGCGAGGTCACAGATACGCAGTATTTT.